The entry that follows covers one T cell receptor (beta chain) sequence. The data derive from a study of blood T cell repertoires in COVID-19. Overall study: The samples span acute and convalescent COVID-19 from the United States, Italy and Spain. Nucleic acid was either cDNA or gDNA, and it came from T cells, B-cell-depleted T cells, or PBMCs.

Germline V lookup: CDR1 SGHRS, CDR2 YFSETQ. The CDR3 sequence is 15 residues long. V trimming: 6 bases; J trimming: 5 bases; junction bases outside the gene matches: 11. In the source study's methods: From reference gene primer amplification, estimates of nucleated cell counts were derived. This table comes from immunoSEQ multiplex PCR, and its TCRdb copy is limited to in-frame clones, with some not included. Clone size and the V and J calls come from that table; the DNA yielded D and trimming. Among roughly 190,000 clones, around nine tenths were seen once, and the ten largest hold less than 3.5%. What was sequenced was peripheral blood. The clonotype comes from a man in his 70s with acute or convalescent COVID-19. The rearrangement uses TRBV5-1 and TRBJ2-5, with TRBD2 matching 9 bases. CDR3 residues: CASTGGRASWETQYF. CDR3 nucleotides: TGCGCCAGCACGGGCGGGAGGGCAAGCTGGGAGACCCAGTACTTC.